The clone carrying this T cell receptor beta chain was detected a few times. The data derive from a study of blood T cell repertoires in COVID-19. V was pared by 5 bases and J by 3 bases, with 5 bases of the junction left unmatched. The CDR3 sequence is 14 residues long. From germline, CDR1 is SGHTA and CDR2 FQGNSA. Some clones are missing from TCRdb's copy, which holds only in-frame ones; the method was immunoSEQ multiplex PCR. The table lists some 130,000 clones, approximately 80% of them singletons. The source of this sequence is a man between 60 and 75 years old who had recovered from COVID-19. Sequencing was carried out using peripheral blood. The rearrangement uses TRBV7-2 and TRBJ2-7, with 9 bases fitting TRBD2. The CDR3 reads CASSALAGVYEQYF. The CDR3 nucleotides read TGTGCCAGCAGCGCCTTAGCGGGAGTCTACGAGCAGTACTTC.